These T cell receptor beta chains were read from a single sample in a study of beta chain features in type 1 diabetes. The repertoire was sequenced with immunoSEQ multiplex PCR; TCRdb's copy has only in-frame clones and lacks some. The sample has 140,000 to 150,000 clones; nearly 50% are singletons. Sample: Tregs from blood. These receptor sequences come from a young man in good health. The CDR3 runs from the conserved cysteine through the conserved F or W. D genes are given only for firm matches. Rows give clone size only sometimes, using once, few, many, or a class for an expanded clone.

v_call,clone_size,j_call,d_call,cdr3_nt,cdr3_aa
TRBV4-2,NA,TRBJ1-2,NA,TGTGCCAGCAGCCGACCGGCAGGGGCTGGCTACACCTTC,CASSRPAGAGYTF
TRBV16,NA,TRBJ1-2,TRBD1,TGTGCCAGCAGCCAGGACAGGGGGCTCGGCGGCTACACCTTC,CASSQDRGLGGYTF
TRBV10-3,NA,TRBJ2-1,TRBD2,TGTGCCATCAGTGAGCTTCTAGCGGGATTTTACAATGAGCAGTTCTTC,CAISELLAGFYNEQFF
TRBV15,NA,TRBJ2-3,TRBD2,TGTGCCACCAGCAGAAGCCTAGCGGGGGGGCGAGATACGCAGTATTTT,CATSRSLAGGRDTQYF
TRBV20-1,NA,TRBJ2-1,NA,TGCAGTGCTCTTATTCGGAATGAGCAGTTCTTC,CSALIRNEQFF
TRBV5-4,NA,TRBJ2-7,NA,TGTGCCAGCAGCTCCCCCAATGCCTACGAGCAGTACTTC,CASSSPNAYEQYF
TRBV25-1,NA,TRBJ2-1,NA,TGTGCCAGCAGTGGAGGGATGGGGTACAATGAGCAGTTCTTC,CASSGGMGYNEQFF
TRBV7-3,NA,TRBJ1-6,TRBD1,TGTGCCAGCAGCTTCGGGACAGACAATTCACCCCTCCACTTT,CASSFGTDNSPLHF
TRBV7-2,few,TRBJ2-3,NA,TGTGCCAGCAGCTTAGGGGCCAGCACAGATACGCAGTATTTT,CASSLGASTDTQYF
TRBV18,NA,TRBJ2-5,TRBD1,TGTGCCAGCTCACCACCGAGGACAGGCCGAGGGGAGACCCAGTACTTC,CASSPPRTGRGETQYF
TRBV9,few,TRBJ1-2,NA,TGTGCCAGCAGCGTCCTCGGTACACAGGGTTATGGCTACACCTTC,CASSVLGTQGYGYTF
TRBV7-9,NA,TRBJ2-1,NA,TGTGCCAGCCGCGAAGGGGCCGGAAATGAGCAGTTCTTC,CASREGAGNEQFF
TRBV4-3,NA,TRBJ1-2,NA,TGCGCCAGCAGCCAGGCAGGGGCGAACCCCTATGGCTACACCTTC,CASSQAGANPYGYTF
TRBV29-1,NA,TRBJ2-7,NA,TGCAGCGTTGAAGACTCAACGGGGTACGAGCAGTACTTC,CSVEDSTGYEQYF
TRBV6-4,NA,TRBJ2-1,TRBD2,TGTGCCAGCAGTCTAGGACTAGCGGGGGGCCCCCGGTTCTTC,CASSLGLAGGPRFF
TRBV6-6,few,TRBJ1-2,NA,TGTGCCAGCAGTTACTCGAACGCGGGTGGCTATGGCTACACCTTC,CASSYSNAGGYGYTF
TRBV5-1,NA,TRBJ2-7,NA,TGCGCCAGCAGCTTGGTGGCAGACTACCGCTACGAGCAGTACTTC,CASSLVADYRYEQYF
TRBV7-2,NA,TRBJ2-5,NA,TGTGCCAGCAGCTCCACTAGAGTACAAGAGACCCAGTACTTC,CASSSTRVQETQYF
TRBV9,NA,TRBJ2-5,TRBD2,TGTGCCAGCAGCGTAGTTGGGGGGGTTGGGGAGACCCAGTACTTC,CASSVVGGVGETQYF
TRBV11-2,NA,TRBJ2-2,TRBD1,TGTGCCAGCAGCTTATCTGGGACAGGGATGGTCGCCGGGGAGCTGTTTTTT,CASSLSGTGMVAGELFF
TRBV6-6,NA,TRBJ1-1,NA,TGTGCCGTGGGGCAGCTGAACACTGAAGCTTTCTTT,CAVGQLNTEAFF
TRBV7-2,NA,TRBJ2-7,TRBD1,TGTGCCAGCAGCTTGGCCGGGACAGGTGGATACGAGCAGTACTTC,CASSLAGTGGYEQYF
TRBV9,once,TRBJ2-1,NA,TGTGCCAGCAGCGTAGCGGGAAGCAATGAGCAGTTCTTC,CASSVAGSNEQFF
TRBV18,few,TRBJ1-6,NA,TGTGCCAGCTCACCGCGGACAAATTCACCCCTCCACTTT,CASSPRTNSPLHF
TRBV28,few,TRBJ1-3,NA,TGTGCCAGCAGAACTGGGGGGAGAAACACCATATATTTT,CASRTGGRNTIYF
TRBV5-1,NA,TRBJ2-1,TRBD2,TGCGCCAGCAGCTTGGAGGCTAGCGGGAGCTATGAGCAGTTCTTC,CASSLEASGSYEQFF
TRBV2,few,TRBJ1-2,NA,TGTGCCAGCAGCCCTCAGGGTCGAAATGGCTACACCTTC,CASSPQGRNGYTF
TRBV5-1,few,TRBJ2-7,NA,TGCGCCAGCAGCCCTGACGGACAGCCGGCCTACGAGCAGTACTTC,CASSPDGQPAYEQYF
TRBV5-1,once,TRBJ1-4,NA,TGCGCCAGCAGCTTGGGAGCGGGGGCAACTAATGAAAAACTGTTTTTT,CASSLGAGATNEKLFF
TRBV6-1,NA,TRBJ2-3,NA,TGTGCCAGCAGTGAATGGGCCGGACAGAGCACAGATACGCAGTATTTT,CASSEWAGQSTDTQYF
TRBV11-2,NA,TRBJ2-5,TRBD2,TGTGCCAGCAGCTTTTTAGCGGGAGGAGGATCAGAGACCCAGTACTTC,CASSFLAGGGSETQYF
TRBV2,NA,TRBJ2-1,TRBD2,TGTGCCATGCGGCGGGGGGGCCTTTATTTGGGTGAGCAGTTCTTC,CAMRRGGLYLGEQFF
TRBV7-9,few,TRBJ2-2,TRBD1,TGTGCCAGCCACAAGGGACAGCACACCGGGGAGCTGTTTTTT,CASHKGQHTGELFF
TRBV18,NA,TRBJ1-1,NA,TGTGCCAGCTCACCAACACAGGGGAACACTGAAGCTTTCTTT,CASSPTQGNTEAFF
TRBV4-3,NA,TRBJ1-2,TRBD1,TGCGCCAGCAGCCTCTGGACAGGGGATTTCTATGGCTACACCTTC,CASSLWTGDFYGYTF
TRBV7-2,few,TRBJ2-3,TRBD2,TGTGCCATAGCGGGGGGCACAGATACGCAGTATTTT,CAIAGGTDTQYF
TRBV6-6,NA,TRBJ2-7,TRBD1,TGTGCCAGCAGTTTACGGACAGGGCCGTCCGAGCAGTACTTC,CASSLRTGPSEQYF
TRBV7-2,NA,TRBJ2-3,NA,TGTGCCAGCAGCTTATCCGGGGGCACAGATACGCAGTATTTT,CASSLSGGTDTQYF
TRBV18,NA,TRBJ1-5,TRBD1,TGTGCCAGCTCCCGACAGGGTTATAGCAATCAGCCCCAGCATTTT,CASSRQGYSNQPQHF
TRBV5-1,NA,TRBJ1-5,TRBD1,TGCGCCAGCGTACCACCCCCCTCTAAAACCGGGACAGCAACTAATCAGCCCCAGCATTTT,CASVPPPSKTGTATNQPQHF
TRBV6-5,NA,TRBJ2-7,NA,TGTGCCAGCAGTCGTTTTCGGGGGTCCTACGAGCAGTACTTC,CASSRFRGSYEQYF
TRBV6-5,few,TRBJ1-5,TRBD1,TGTGCCAGCAGTTACGCGACAGGGCGGCAGCCCCAGCATTTT,CASSYATGRQPQHF
TRBV7-2,NA,TRBJ1-2,NA,TGTGCCAGCAGCTTAGCTGGGGCCTCAGGAGGCTACACCTTC,CASSLAGASGGYTF